This paragraph reports one TCR beta chain. The antigen is not known. Germline V lookup: CDR1 MGHDK, CDR2 SYGVNS. This CDR3 has 14 amino acids. Trimming removed 4 bases from V and 6 bases from J, with 16 bases in between. As the sequencing template, cDNA was produced by extracting RNA and reverse transcribing it. Some clones are missing from TCRdb's copy, which holds only in-frame ones; the method was immunoSEQ multiplex PCR. The table has 150,000 to 200,000 clones, roughly 65% seen once. These data belong to a study of CD8+ T cells in alopecia areata. Background on the study: Treatment comprised oral tofacitinib, 5 to 10 mg twice daily, in treated patients.

Notes on the study in general: In scalp samples, resident alphabeta T cells of normal skin are also sequenced.

This sequence joins TRBV25-1 and TRBJ2-7, with a tentative D call TRBD1 (6 bases). Material: CD4+ T cells sorted from blood, obtained at week 0. The clonotype comes from a human donor with alopecia areata. This CDR3 reads CASSVSGQGTEQYF. CDR3 nucleotides: TGTGCCAGCAGTGTATCGGGACAAGGTACCGAGCAGTACTTC.